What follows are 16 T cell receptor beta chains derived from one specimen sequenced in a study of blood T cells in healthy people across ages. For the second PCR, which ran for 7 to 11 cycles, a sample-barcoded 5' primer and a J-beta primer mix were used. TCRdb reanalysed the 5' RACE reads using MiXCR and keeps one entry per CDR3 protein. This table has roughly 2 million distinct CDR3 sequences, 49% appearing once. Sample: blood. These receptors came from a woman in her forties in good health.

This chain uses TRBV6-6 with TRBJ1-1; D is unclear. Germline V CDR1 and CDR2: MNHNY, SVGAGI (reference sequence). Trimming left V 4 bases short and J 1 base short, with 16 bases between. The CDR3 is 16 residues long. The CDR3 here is CASSSPRFRANTEAFF. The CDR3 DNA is TGTGCCAGCAGTTCTCCCCGATTTAGGGCGAACACTGAAGCTTTCTTT.

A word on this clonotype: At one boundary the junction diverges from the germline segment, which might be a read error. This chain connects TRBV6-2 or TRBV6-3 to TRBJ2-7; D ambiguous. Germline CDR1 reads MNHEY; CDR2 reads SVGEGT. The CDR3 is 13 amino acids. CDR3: CAGSYLDSYEQYF. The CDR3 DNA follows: TGTGCCGGCAGTTACTTGGATTCCTACGAGCAGTACTTC.

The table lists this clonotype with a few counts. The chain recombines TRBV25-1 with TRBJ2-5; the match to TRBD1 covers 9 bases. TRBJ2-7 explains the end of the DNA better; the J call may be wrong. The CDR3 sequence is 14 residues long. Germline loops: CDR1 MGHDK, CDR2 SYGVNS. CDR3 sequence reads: CASSDPDRGNEQYF. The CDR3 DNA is TGTGCCAGCAGTGACCCAGACAGGGGGAACGAGCAGTACTTC.

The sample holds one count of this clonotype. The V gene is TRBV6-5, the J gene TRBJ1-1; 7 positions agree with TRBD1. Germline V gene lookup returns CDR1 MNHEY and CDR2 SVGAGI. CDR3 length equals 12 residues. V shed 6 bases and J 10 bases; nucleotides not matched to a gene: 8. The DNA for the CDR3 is TGTGCCAGCAGCGCCACAGGGGCAAGAGCTTTCTTT. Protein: CASSATGARAFF.

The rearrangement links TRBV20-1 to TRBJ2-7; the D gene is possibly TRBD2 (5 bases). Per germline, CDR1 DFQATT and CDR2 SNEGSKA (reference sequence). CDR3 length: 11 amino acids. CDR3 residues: CSFRGTYEQYF. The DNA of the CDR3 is TGCAGCTTTCGGGGAACCTACGAGCAGTACTTC.

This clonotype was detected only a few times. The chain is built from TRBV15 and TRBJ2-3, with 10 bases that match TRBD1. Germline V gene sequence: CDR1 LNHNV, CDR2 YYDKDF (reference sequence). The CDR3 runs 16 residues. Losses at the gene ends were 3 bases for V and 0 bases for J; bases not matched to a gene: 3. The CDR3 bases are TGTGCCACCAGCAGGGGGACAGGGGTGAGCACAGATACGCAGTATTTT. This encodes CATSRGTGVSTDTQYF. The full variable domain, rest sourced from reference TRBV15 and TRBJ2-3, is DAMVIQNPRYQVTQFGKPVTLSCSQTLNHNVMYWYQQKSSQAPKLLFHYYDKDFNNEADTPDNFQSRRPNTSFCFLDIRSPGLGDTAMYLCATSRGTGVSTDTQYFGPGTRLTVL.

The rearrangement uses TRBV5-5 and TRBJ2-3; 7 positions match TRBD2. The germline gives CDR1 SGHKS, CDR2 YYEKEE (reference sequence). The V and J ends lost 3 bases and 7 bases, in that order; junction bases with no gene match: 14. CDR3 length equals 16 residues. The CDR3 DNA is TGTGCCAGCAGCTCCCTACAAGCGGGGAAATCGAATACGCAGTATTTT. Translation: CASSSLQAGKSNTQYF. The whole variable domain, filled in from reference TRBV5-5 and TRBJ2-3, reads DAGVTQSPTHLIKTRGQQVTLRCSPISGHKSVSWYQQVLGQGPQFIFQYYEKEERGRGNFPDRFSARQFPNYSSELNVNALLLGDSALYLCASSSLQAGKSNTQYFGPGTRLTVL.

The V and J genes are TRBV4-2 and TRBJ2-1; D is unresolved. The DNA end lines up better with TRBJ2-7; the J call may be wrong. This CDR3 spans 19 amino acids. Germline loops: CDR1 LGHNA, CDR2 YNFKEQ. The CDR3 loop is CASSHPRANPGPSYNEQYF. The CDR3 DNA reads TGTGCCAGCAGCCACCCTCGGGCAAATCCAGGTCCTTCCTACAATGAGCAGTACTTC.

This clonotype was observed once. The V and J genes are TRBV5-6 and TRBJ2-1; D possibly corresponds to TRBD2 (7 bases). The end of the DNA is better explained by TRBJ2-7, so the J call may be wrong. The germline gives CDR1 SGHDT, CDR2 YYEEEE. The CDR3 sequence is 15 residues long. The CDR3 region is CASSLELGGTRKQYF. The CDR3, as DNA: TGTGCCAGCAGCTTGGAGCTGGGGGGGACACGGAAGCAGTACTTC.

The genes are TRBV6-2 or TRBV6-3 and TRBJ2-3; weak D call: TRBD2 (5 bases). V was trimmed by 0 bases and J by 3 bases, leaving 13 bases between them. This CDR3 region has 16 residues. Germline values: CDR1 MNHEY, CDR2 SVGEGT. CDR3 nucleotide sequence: TGTGCCAGCAGTTACTCAATATGGGAGCATACAGATACGCAGTATTTT. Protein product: CASSYSIWEHTDTQYF.

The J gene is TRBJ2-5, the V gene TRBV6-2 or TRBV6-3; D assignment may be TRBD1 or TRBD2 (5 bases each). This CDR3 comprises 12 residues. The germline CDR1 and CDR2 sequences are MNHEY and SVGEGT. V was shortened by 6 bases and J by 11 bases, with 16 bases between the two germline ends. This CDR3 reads CASRSGQREQYF. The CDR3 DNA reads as TGTGCCAGCAGATCAGGACAAAGGGAGCAGTACTTC.

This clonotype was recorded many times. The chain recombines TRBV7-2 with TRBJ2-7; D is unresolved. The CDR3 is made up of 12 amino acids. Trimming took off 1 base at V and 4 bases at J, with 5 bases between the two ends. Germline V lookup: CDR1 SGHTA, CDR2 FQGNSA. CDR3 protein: CASSLVGYEQYF. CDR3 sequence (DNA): TGTGCCAGCAGCTTAGTCGGATACGAGCAGTACTTC.

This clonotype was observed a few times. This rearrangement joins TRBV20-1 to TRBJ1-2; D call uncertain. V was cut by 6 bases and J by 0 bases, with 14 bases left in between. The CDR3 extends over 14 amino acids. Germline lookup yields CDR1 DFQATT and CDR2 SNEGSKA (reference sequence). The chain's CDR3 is CSAPGWQPNYGYTF. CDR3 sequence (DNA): TGCAGTGCACCGGGGTGGCAGCCTAACTATGGCTACACCTTC.

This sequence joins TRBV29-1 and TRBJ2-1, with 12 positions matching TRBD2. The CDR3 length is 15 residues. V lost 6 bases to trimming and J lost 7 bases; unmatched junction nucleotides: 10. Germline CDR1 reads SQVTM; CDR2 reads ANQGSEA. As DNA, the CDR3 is TGCAGCGTGGGTCTAGCGGGGGGGCCAATTAATGAGCAGTTCTTC. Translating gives CSVGLAGGPINEQFF.

The CDR3, as DNA: TGTGCCAGCAGCATAGGCGGGGGGCTGGAGGAGACCCAGTACTTC. Protein sequence: CASSIGGGLEETQYF. V and J are TRBV7-2 and TRBJ2-5; 8 nucleotides align to TRBD2. V trimming: 5 bases; J trimming: 5 bases; junction bases outside the gene matches: 10. The CDR3 covers 15 residues. CDR1 and CDR2 from the germline V gene are SGHTA and FQGNSA.

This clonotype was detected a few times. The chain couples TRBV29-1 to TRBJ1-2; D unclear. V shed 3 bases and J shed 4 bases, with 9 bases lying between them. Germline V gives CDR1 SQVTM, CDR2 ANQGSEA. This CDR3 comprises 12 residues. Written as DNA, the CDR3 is TGCAGCGTTGACGCGTCGGGCTATGGCTACACCTTC. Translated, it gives CSVDASGYGYTF.